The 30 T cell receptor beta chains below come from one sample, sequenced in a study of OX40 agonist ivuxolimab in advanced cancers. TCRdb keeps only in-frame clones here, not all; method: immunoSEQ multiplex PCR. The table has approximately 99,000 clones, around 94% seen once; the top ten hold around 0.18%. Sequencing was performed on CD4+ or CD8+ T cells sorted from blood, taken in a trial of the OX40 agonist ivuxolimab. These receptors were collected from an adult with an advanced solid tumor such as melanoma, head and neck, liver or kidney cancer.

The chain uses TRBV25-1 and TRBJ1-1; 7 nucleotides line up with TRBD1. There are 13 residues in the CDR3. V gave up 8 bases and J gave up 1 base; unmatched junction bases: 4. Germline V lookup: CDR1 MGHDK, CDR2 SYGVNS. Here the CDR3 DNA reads TGTGCCAGCGAACAGGGGTGGAACACTGAAGCTTTCTTT. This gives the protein CASEQGWNTEAFF.

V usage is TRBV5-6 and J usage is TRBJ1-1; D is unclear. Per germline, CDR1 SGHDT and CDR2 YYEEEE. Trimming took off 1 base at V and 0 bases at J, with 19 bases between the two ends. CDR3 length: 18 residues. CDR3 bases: TGTGCCAGCAGCTTGATTTCAGGCCCGGGAACCATGAACACTGAAGCTTTCTTT. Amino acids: CASSLISGPGTMNTEAFF.

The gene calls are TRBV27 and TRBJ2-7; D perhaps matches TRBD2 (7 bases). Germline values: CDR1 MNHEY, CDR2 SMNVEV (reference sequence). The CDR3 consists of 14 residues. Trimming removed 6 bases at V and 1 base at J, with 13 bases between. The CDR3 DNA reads TGTGCCAGCAGCGGGGGGCGCTTTTCCTACGAGCAGTACTTC. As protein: CASSGGRFSYEQYF.

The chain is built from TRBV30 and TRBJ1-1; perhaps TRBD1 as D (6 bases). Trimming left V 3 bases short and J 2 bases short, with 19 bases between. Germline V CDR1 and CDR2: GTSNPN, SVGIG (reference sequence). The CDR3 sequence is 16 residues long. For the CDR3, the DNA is TGTGCCTGGAGCTTGGCCGGGGGCGGGGGAAACACTGAAGCTTTCTTT. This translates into CAWSLAGGGGNTEAFF.

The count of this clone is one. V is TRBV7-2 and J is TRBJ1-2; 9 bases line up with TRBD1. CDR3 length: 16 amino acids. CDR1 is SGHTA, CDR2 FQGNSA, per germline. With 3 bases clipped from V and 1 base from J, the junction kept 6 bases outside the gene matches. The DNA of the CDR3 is TGTGCCAGCAGCTTCCTGGGACAGGGCGTTAACTATGGCTACACCTTC. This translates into CASSFLGQGVNYGYTF.

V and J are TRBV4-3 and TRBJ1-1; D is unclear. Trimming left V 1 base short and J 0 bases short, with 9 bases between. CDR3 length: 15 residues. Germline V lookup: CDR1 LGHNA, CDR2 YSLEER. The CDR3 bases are TGCGCCAGCAGCCAAGTAATAGGTATGAACACTGAAGCTTTCTTT. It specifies CASSQVIGMNTEAFF.

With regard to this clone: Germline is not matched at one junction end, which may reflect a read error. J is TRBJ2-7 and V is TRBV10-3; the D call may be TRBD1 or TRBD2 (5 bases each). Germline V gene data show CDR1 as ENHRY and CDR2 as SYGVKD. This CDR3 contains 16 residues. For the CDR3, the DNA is TGTGCCAGCAGTCCACACCCGGGGACGGGCTCCTACGAGCAGTACTTC. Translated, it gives CASSPHPGTGSYEQYF.

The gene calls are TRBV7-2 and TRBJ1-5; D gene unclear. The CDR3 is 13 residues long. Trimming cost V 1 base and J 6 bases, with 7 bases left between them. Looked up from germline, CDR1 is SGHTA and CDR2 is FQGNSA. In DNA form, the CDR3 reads TGTGCCAGCAGCTTAGGGGCGGGTCAGCCCCAGCATTTT. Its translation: CASSLGAGQPQHF.

In DNA, the CDR3 is TGTGCCAGCAGTTTGGCTATCGGGTGGGTGTACTTC. Its translation: CASSLAIGWVYF. This sequence joins TRBV28 and TRBJ2-7; D is unresolved. The V end lost 3 bases, the J end lost 12 bases, and 15 bases lay between the germline ends. Germline V gene data show CDR1 as MDHEN and CDR2 as SYDVKM. The CDR3 contains 12 residues.

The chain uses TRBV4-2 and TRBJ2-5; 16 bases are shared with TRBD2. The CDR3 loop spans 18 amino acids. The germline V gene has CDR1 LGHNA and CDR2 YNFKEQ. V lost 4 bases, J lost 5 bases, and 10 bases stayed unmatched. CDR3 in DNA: TGTGCCAGCAGCCTACCCGGGACTAGCGGGGGGGCCGGGGAGACCCAGTACTTC. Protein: CASSLPGTSGGAGETQYF.

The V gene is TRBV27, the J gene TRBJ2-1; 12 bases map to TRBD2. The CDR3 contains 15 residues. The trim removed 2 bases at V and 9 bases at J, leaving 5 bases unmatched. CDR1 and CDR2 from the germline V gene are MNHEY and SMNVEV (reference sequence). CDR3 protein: CASSLLAGGPLEQFF. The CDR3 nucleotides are TGTGCCAGCAGTTTACTAGCGGGGGGGCCACTTGAGCAGTTCTTC.

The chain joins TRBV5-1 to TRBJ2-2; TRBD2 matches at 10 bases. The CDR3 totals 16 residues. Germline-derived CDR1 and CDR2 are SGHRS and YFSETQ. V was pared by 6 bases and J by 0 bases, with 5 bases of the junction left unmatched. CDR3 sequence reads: CASTGLAGANTGELFF. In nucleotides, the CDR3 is TGCGCCAGCACAGGGCTAGCGGGGGCGAACACCGGGGAGCTGTTTTTT.

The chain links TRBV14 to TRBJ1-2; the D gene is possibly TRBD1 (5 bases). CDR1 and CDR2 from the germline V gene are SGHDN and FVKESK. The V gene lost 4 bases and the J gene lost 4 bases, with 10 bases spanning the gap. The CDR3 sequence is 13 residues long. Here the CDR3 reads CASSRDGAYGYTF. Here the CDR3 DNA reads TGTGCCAGCAGCCGAGACGGGGCCTATGGCTACACCTTC.

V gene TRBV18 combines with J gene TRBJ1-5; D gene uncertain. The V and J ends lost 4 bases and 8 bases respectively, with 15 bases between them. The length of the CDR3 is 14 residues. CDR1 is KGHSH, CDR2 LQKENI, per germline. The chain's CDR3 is CASSRMEGFEPQHF. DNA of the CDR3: TGTGCCAGCTCACGGATGGAGGGTTTCGAGCCCCAGCATTTT.

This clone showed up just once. Here the CDR3 DNA reads TGTGCCAGCACCGCAAACAGGGGGGGGTATGAAAAACTGTTTTTT. Protein sequence: CASTANRGGYEKLFF. The V call is TRBV28, the J call TRBJ1-4; 8 nucleotides agree with TRBD1. The CDR3 spans 15 residues. In germline, CDR1 is MDHEN, CDR2 SYDVKM. Trimming took 7 bases from V and 6 from J; bases not matched to a gene: 10.

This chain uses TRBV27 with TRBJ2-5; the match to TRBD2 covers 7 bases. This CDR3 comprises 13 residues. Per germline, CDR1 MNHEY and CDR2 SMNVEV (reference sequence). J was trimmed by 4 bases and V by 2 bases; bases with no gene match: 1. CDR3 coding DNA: TGTGCCAGCAGTTTAGCGGGAGCAGAGACCCAGTACTTC. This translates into CASSLAGAETQYF.

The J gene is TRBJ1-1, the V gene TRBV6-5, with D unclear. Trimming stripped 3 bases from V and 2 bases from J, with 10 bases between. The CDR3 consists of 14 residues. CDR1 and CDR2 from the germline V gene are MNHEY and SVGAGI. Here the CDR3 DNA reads TGTGCCAGCAGTTATCTCTGGGATAACACTGAAGCTTTCTTT. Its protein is CASSYLWDNTEAFF.

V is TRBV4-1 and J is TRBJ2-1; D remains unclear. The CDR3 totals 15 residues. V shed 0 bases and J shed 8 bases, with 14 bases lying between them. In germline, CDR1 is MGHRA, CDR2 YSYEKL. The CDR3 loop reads CASSQDIQSFYEQFF. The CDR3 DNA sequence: TGCGCCAGCAGCCAAGATATACAATCCTTTTATGAGCAGTTCTTC.

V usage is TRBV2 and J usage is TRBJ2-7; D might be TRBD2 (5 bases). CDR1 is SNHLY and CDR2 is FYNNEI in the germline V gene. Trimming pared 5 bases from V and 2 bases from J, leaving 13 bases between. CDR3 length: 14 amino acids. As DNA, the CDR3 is TGTGCCAGCAGTTCGGACTTTGTCCCCTACGAGCAGTACTTC. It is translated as CASSSDFVPYEQYF. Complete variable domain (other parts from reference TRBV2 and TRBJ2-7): EPEVTQTPSHQVTQMGQEVILRCVPISNHLYFYWYRQILGQKVEFLVSFYNNEISEKSEIFDDQFSVERPDGSNFTLKIRSTKLEDSAMYFCASSSDFVPYEQYFGPGTRLTVT.

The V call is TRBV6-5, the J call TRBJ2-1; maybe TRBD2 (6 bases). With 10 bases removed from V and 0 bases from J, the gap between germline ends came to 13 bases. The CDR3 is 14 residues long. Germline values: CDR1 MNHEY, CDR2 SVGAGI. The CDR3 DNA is TGTGCCACACGAGGGCGGGGCTCCTACAATGAGCAGTTCTTC. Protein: CATRGRGSYNEQFF.

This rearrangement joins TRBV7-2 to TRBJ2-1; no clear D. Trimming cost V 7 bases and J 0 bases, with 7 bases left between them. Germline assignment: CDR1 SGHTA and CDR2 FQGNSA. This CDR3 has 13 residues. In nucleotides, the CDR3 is TGTGCCAGCACCCCTTACTCCTACAATGAGCAGTTCTTC. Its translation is CASTPYSYNEQFF.

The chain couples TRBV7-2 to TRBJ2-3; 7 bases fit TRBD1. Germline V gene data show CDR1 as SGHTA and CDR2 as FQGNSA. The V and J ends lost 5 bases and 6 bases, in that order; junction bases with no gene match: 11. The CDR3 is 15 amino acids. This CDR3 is CASSPDRALGDTQYF. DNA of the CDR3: TGTGCCAGCAGCCCCGACAGGGCCTTGGGGGATACGCAGTATTTT. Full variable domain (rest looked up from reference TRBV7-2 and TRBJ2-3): GAGVSQSPSNKVTEKGKDVELRCDPISGHTALYWYRQSLGQGLEFLIYFQGNSAPDKSGLPSDRFSAERTGGSVSTLTIQRTQQEDSAVYLCASSPDRALGDTQYFGPGTRLTVL.

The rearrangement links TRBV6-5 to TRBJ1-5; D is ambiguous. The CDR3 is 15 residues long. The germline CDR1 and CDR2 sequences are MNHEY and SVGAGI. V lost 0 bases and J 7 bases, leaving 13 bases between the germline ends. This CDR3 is CASSYSRTEGQPQHF. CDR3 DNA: TGTGCCAGCAGTTACTCGAGGACCGAGGGCCAGCCCCAGCATTTT.

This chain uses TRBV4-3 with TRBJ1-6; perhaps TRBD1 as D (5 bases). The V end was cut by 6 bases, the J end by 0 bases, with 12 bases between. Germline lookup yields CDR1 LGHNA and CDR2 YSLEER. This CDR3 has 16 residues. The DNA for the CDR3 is TGCGCCAGCAGAAAGGACACGAGCTCCTATAATTCACCCCTCCACTTT. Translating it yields CASRKDTSSYNSPLHF.

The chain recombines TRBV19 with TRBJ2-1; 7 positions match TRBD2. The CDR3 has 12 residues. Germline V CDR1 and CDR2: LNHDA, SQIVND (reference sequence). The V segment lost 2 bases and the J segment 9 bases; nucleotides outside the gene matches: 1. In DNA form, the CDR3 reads TGTGCCAGTAGTATAACGGGGGGTGAGCAGTTCTTC. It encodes CASSITGGEQFF.

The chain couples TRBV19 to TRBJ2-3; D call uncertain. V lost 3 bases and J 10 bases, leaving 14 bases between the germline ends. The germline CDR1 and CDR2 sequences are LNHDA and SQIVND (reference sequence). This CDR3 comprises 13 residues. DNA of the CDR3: TGTGCCAGTAGTATGACCGCCCTGGACGCGCAGTATTTT. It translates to CASSMTALDAQYF.

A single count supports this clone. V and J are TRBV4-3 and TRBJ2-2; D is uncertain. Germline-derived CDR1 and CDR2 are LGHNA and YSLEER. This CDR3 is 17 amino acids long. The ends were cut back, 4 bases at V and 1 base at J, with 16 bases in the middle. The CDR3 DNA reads TGCGCCAGCAGCCTCAAGGTTACGCAGCGGAACACCGGGGAGCTGTTTTTT. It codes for CASSLKVTQRNTGELFF.

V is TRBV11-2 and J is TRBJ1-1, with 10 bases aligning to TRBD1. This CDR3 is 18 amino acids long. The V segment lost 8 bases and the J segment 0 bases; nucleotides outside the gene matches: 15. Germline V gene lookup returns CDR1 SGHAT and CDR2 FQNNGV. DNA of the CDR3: TGTGCCAGCCGTCAAAAACCGGGACAGGGGTCTGTGAACACTGAAGCTTTCTTT. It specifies CASRQKPGQGSVNTEAFF.

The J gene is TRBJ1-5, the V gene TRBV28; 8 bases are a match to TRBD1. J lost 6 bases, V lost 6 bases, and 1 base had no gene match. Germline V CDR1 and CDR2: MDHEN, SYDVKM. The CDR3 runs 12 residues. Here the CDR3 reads CASSQGAQPQHF. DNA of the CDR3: TGTGCCAGCAGCCAGGGGGCTCAGCCCCAGCATTTT.

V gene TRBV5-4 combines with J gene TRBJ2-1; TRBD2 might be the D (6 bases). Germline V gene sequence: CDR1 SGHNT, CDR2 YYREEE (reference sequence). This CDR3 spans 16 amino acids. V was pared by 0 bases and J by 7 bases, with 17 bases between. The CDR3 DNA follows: TGTGCCAGCAGCTTGGCCGGGGGTGGTTTAGGTAATGAGCAGTTCTTC. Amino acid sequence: CASSLAGGGLGNEQFF.